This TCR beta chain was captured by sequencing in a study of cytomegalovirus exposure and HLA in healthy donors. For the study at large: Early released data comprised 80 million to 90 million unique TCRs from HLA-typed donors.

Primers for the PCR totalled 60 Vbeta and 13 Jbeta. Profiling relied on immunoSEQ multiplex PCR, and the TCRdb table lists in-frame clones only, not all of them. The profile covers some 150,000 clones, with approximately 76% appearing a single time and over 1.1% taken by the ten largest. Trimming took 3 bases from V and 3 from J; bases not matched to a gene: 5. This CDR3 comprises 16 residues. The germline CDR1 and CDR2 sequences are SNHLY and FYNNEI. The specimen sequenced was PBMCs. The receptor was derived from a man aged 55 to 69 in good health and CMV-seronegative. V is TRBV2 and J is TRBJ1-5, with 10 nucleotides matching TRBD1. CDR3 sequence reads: CASSETGGEFNQPQHF. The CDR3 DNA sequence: TGTGCCAGCAGTGAGACAGGGGGCGAGTTCAATCAGCCCCAGCATTTT. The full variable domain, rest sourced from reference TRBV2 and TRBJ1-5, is EPEVTQTPSHQVTQMGQEVILRCVPISNHLYFYWYRQILGQKVEFLVSFYNNEISEKSEIFDDQFSVERPDGSNFTLKIRSTKLEDSAMYFCASSETGGEFNQPQHFGDGTRLSIL.